This T cell receptor (beta chain) originates from a study of Graves' ophthalmopathy and Graves' hyperthyroidism. Study-level findings and limits: The majority of expanded thyroid clonotypes above 0.001 frequency also occurred in blood.

Transcripts of RNA were the source for amplifying TCR beta CDR3 regions. An opening RT-PCR round employed HTBI primers and preceded a second-round multiplex PCR. Via MiXCR, TCRdb re-called the multiplex PCR reads, giving one row per CDR3 protein. The sample consists of a few hundred thousand distinct CDR3 sequences, 35% to 40% of them appearing once. CDR3 length: 16 amino acids. V was shortened by 5 bases and J by 2 bases, with 18 bases between the two germline ends. In germline, CDR1 is LNHDA, CDR2 SQIVND (reference sequence). As to this clonotype: Its antigen is unidentified.

The chain uses TRBV19 and TRBJ1-2; tentative D call: TRBD1 (6 bases). The clonotype was recovered from an adult man with Graves' hyperthyroidism. Source material: peripheral blood or thyroid tissue (not recorded which). The CDR3 region has the DNA TGTGCCAGTAGTGCACGACAGGAAGGGGCGAACTATGGCTACACCTTC. Translated: CASSARQEGANYGYTF.